This T cell receptor beta chain derives from a study of vaccination and CD4 T cells after COVID-19. Time point given: late sampling 161 to 241 days after vaccination in a few convalescent patients. The treatment denotes: approximately 9-day PBMC culture with coronavirus spike peptide pools or control peptides (ViraFEST assay). Cultured CD4+ T cell DNA underwent sequencing with the Oncomine TCR Beta short-read assay. TCRdb called the PCR reads again in MiXCR, with one record for every CDR3 protein. The sample shows about 25,000 distinct CDR3 sequences, 28% of them seen only once. The ends were cut back, 1 base at V and 4 bases at J, with 6 bases in the middle. CDR1 is SGHTA and CDR2 is FQGNSA in the germline V gene. The CDR3 extends over 13 amino acids. A word on this clonotype: Antigen unknown.

The receptor was derived from a human donor who had recovered from COVID-19. Sequenced material: CD4+ T cells from blood, cultured in vitro, taken about 7 months after SARS-CoV-2 vaccination. The V and J genes are TRBV7-2 and TRBJ2-3; D is ambiguous. In nucleotides, the CDR3 is TGTGCCAGCAGCTTAGAGGTCCCAGATACGCAGTATTTT. It specifies CASSLEVPDTQYF.